These 10 T cell receptor beta chains originate from one sample sequenced in a study of radiation and T cells in renal cell carcinoma. Some clones are missing from TCRdb's copy, which holds only in-frame ones; the method was immunoSEQ multiplex PCR. The sample lists roughly 86,000 clones; around four fifths were seen once. As for time point: blood 4 weeks post-SBRT, at nephrectomy. Specified treatment: 15 Gy SBRT to primary tumor, nephrectomy 4 weeks later. The material sequenced was blood, taken from a patient whose treatment included radiotherapy and nephrectomy. The receptors shown here come from a man aged 50 or older with renal cell carcinoma.

The chain joins TRBV11-2 to TRBJ2-3, with D perhaps TRBD1 (5 bases). Trimming took off 3 bases at V and 2 bases at J, with 12 bases between the two ends. The length of the CDR3 is 15 residues. Germline lookup yields CDR1 SGHAT and CDR2 FQNNGV. For the CDR3, the DNA is TGTGCCAGCAGCTTTCAGGGCCTCTCCACAGATACGCAGTATTTT. This sequence encodes CASSFQGLSTDTQYF.

This clone was counted once. This sequence joins TRBV4-2 and TRBJ2-3; D is perhaps TRBD2 (6 bases). The V gene lost 4 bases and the J gene lost 2 bases, with 13 bases spanning the gap. The CDR3 contains 15 residues. Looked up from germline, CDR1 is LGHNA and CDR2 is YNFKEQ. Here the CDR3 DNA reads TGTGCCAGCAGCCCCGGGACTCGTTACACAGATACGCAGTATTTT. As protein: CASSPGTRYTDTQYF.

V gene TRBV18 combines with J gene TRBJ2-3; 8 nucleotides line up with TRBD1. This CDR3 comprises 15 residues. V lost 2 bases and J lost 5; bases outside the gene matches: 6. Germline CDR1 KGHSH, CDR2 LQKENI. The CDR3 is CASSPSGRGQDTQYF. DNA of the CDR3: TGTGCCAGCTCACCATCGGGCAGGGGGCAAGATACGCAGTATTTT.

This chain links TRBV18 with TRBJ1-1; D is possibly TRBD1 (5 bases). The germline V gene encodes CDR1 KGHSH and CDR2 LQKENI. The CDR3 covers 15 residues. The ends were cut back, 3 bases at V and 1 base at J, with 12 bases in the middle. The CDR3 sequence: CASSPNPTENTEAFF. CDR3 DNA sequence: TGTGCCAGCTCACCTAACCCGACAGAGAACACTGAAGCTTTCTTT.

Of note for this clone: The junction differs from germline at one of its ends, possibly a read error. V and J are TRBV6-6 and TRBJ1-2; TRBD1 agrees at 8 bases. The germline CDR1 and CDR2 sequences are MNHNY and SVGAGI (reference sequence). The length of the CDR3 is 13 residues. CDR3 DNA: TGTGCCAGCAGTTACACGGACAGGGTGGTTTTATTATTC. This translates into CASSYTDRVVLLF.

This chain uses TRBV6-6 with TRBJ2-5; 11 bases agree with TRBD1. The CDR3 length is 13 residues. V gave up 8 bases and J gave up 4 bases; unmatched junction bases: 3. From germline, CDR1 is MNHNY and CDR2 SVGAGI (reference sequence). The chain's CDR3 is CASAGTGGETQYF. The CDR3 DNA reads as TGTGCCAGCGCCGGGACAGGGGGAGAGACCCAGTACTTC.

The rearrangement uses TRBV11-2 and TRBJ1-2; D ambiguous. Deletions cut 2 bases from V and 6 bases from J, with 10 bases between. Looked up from germline, CDR1 is SGHAT and CDR2 is FQNNGV. The CDR3 loop spans 13 amino acids. The CDR3 sequence: CASSLMEADGYTF. In DNA, the CDR3 is TGTGCCAGCAGCTTAATGGAGGCGGATGGCTACACCTTC.

The chain uses TRBV14 and TRBJ2-3, with D possibly being TRBD1 (5 bases). Trimming shortened V by 1 base and J by 4 bases, and 12 bases separated the two germline ends. Per the germline V gene, CDR1 is SGHDN and CDR2 is FVKESK. The CDR3 is 15 residues long. The CDR3 region has the DNA TGTGCCAGCAGCCAAGTCCCTGACAGACCAGATACGCAGTATTTT. This translates into CASSQVPDRPDTQYF.

The chain is built from TRBV5-8 and TRBJ2-5; the D call may be TRBD1 or TRBD2 (5 bases each). The V gene lost 4 bases and the J gene lost 4 bases, with 8 bases spanning the gap. The CDR3 loop spans 12 amino acids. The germline V gene encodes CDR1 SGHTS and CDR2 YDEGEE. The CDR3 reads CASSPGTETQYF. The CDR3 DNA reads as TGTGCCAGCAGCCCAGGGACAGAGACCCAGTACTTC.

Written as DNA, the CDR3 is TGCGCCAGCAGTGATTTTTTCGGCCTGGGGAACACTGAAGCTTTCTTT. Translated, it gives CASSDFFGLGNTEAFF. The chain links TRBV10-2 to TRBJ1-1; D is uncertain. The ends were cut back, 3 bases at V and 1 base at J, with 15 bases in the middle. The germline gives CDR1 WSHSY, CDR2 SAAADI. There are 16 residues in the CDR3.